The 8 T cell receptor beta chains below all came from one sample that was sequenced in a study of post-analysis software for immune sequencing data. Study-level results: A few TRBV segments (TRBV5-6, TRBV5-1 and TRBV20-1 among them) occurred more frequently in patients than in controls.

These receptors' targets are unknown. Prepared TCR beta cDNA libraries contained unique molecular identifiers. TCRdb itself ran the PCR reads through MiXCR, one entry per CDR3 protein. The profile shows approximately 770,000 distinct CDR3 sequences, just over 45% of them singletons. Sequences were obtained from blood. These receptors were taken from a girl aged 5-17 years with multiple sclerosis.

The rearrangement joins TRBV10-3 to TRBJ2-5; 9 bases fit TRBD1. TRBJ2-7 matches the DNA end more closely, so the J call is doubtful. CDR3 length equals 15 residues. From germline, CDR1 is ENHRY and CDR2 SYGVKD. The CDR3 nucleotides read TGTGCCATCAGTGAGGCCCACAGGGGGCCCAGCGAGCAGTACTTC. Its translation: CAISEAHRGPSEQYF.

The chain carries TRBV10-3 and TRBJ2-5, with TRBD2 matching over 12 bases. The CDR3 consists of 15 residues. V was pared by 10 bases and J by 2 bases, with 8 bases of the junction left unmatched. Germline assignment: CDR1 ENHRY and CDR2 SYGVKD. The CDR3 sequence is CATNPGLAGQETQYF. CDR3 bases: TGTGCCACCAACCCGGGACTAGCGGGTCAAGAGACCCAGTACTTC.

The CDR3, as DNA: TGTGCCAGCAGTTTGTCCGGGGGGATACCTTTGGTCTCCTACGAGCAGTACTTC. Translation gives CASSLSGGIPLVSYEQYF. This sequence joins TRBV12-3 or TRBV12-4 and TRBJ2-7; 7 nucleotides align to TRBD2. V dropped 3 bases and J dropped 0; count of bases not matched to a gene: 14. CDR3 length equals 18 residues.

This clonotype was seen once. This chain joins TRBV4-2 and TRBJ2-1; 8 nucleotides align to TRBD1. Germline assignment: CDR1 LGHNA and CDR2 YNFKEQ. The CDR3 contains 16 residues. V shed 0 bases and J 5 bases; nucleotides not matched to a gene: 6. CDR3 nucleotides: TGTGCCAGCAGCCAAGATTTGCAGGGGGCAGACAATGAGCAGTTCTTC. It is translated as CASSQDLQGADNEQFF.

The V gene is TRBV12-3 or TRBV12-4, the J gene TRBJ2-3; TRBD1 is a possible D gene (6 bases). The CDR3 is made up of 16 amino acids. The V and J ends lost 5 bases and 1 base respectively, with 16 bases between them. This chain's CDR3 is CASSPWGRSGTDTQYF. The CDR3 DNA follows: TGTGCCAGCAGTCCCTGGGGGCGTAGCGGCACAGATACGCAGTATTTT.

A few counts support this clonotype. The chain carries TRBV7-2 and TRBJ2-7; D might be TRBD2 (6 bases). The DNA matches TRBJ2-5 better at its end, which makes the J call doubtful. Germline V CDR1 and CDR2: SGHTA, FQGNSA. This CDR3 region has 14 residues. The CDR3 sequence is CASSSQGRRETQYF. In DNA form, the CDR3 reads TGTGCCAGCAGCTCCCAAGGGAGGAGGGAGACCCAGTACTTC.

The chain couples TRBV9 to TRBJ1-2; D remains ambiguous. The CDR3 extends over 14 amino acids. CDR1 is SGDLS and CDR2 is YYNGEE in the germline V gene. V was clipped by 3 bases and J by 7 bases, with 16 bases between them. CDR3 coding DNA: TGTGCCAGCAGCGGGTACCGGACGCGGCCTGGCTACACCTTC. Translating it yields CASSGYRTRPGYTF.

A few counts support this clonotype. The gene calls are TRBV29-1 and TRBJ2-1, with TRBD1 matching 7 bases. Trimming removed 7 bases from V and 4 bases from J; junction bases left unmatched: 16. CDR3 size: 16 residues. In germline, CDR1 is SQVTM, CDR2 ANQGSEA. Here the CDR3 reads CSEASILGGSYNEQFF. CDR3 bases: TGCAGCGAAGCAAGTATTTTAGGGGGCTCTTACAATGAGCAGTTCTTC.